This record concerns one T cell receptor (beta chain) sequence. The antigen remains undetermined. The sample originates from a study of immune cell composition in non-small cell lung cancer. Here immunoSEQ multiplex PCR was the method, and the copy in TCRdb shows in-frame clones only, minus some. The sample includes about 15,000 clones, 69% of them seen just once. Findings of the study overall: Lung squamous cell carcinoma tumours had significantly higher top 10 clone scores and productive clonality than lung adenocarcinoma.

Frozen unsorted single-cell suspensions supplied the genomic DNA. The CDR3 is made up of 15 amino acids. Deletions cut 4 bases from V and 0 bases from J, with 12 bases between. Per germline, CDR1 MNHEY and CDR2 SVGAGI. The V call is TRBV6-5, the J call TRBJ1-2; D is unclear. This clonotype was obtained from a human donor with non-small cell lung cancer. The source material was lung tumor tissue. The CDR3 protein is CASSSQSRANYGYTF. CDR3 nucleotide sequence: TGTGCCAGCAGTTCCCAATCCCGAGCTAACTATGGCTACACCTTC.